The 11 T cell receptor beta chains below were found in one sample sequenced in a study of OX40 agonist ivuxolimab in advanced cancers. Libraries were prepared by immunoSEQ multiplex PCR; TCRdb keeps only in-frame clonotypes and omits some of them. The sample shows around 40,000 clones, around 80% of them seen only once. Source: CD4+ or CD8+ T cells sorted from blood, taken in a trial of the OX40 agonist ivuxolimab. These receptors all stem from an adult with an advanced solid tumor such as melanoma, head and neck, liver or kidney cancer.

The chain combines TRBV4-1 with TRBJ1-2, with 8 bases matching TRBD1. The CDR3 has 17 amino acids. V was pared by 0 bases and J by 4 bases, with 10 bases of the junction left unmatched. Germline CDR1 MGHRA, CDR2 YSYEKL. The CDR3 region is CASSQDRGQGDIYGYTF. CDR3 DNA: TGCGCCAGCAGCCAAGATAGAGGACAGGGAGACATCTATGGCTACACCTTC.

The gene calls are TRBV5-6 and TRBJ2-7; tentative D call: TRBD1 (5 bases). CDR3 size: 12 residues. Between the trimmed V and J ends, which lost 7 bases and 4 bases, there was a span of 12 bases. Per germline, CDR1 SGHDT and CDR2 YYEEEE. The CDR3 DNA sequence: TGTGCCAGCGGCACCCAGGGTTACGAGCAGTACTTC. Translated, it gives CASGTQGYEQYF.

This chain joins TRBV2 and TRBJ2-1, with TRBD2 as a possible D gene (6 bases). The CDR3 loop spans 15 amino acids. Germline V gene data show CDR1 as SNHLY and CDR2 as FYNNEI. V dropped 5 bases and J dropped 13 bases, with 24 bases sitting between them. CDR3 sequence: CASSYSVGGNFPQFF. CDR3 DNA sequence: TGTGCCAGCAGTTATTCTGTTGGAGGGAATTTCCCCCAGTTCTTC.

The chain joins TRBV2 to TRBJ2-1; 8 positions match TRBD1. Per the germline V gene, CDR1 is SNHLY and CDR2 is FYNNEI. V lost 3 bases and J lost 6; bases outside the gene matches: 7. The CDR3 has 15 amino acids. This CDR3 reads CASSDWTGLSNEQFF. The CDR3 DNA sequence: TGTGCCAGCAGTGACTGGACAGGGCTGAGCAATGAGCAGTTCTTC.

The chain couples TRBV4-1 to TRBJ2-1; 9 bases agree with TRBD2. The ends lost 3 bases at V and 10 bases at J; junction bases unmatched: 10. The CDR3 totals 15 residues. Germline values: CDR1 MGHRA, CDR2 YSYEKL. In nucleotides, the CDR3 is TGCGCCAGCAGCCAGAACGGCGGGAGGGAGGAGGAGCAGTTCTTC. Protein: CASSQNGGREEEQFF.

V usage is TRBV18 and J usage is TRBJ1-4; D might be TRBD1 (6 bases). This CDR3 has 14 amino acids. Germline V gene data show CDR1 as KGHSH and CDR2 as LQKENI. Deletions cut 6 bases from V and 5 bases from J, with 13 bases between. The CDR3 loop is CASSSTGRNEKLFF. In DNA, the CDR3 is TGTGCCAGCTCTTCGACAGGACGCAATGAAAAACTGTTTTTT.

The V and J genes are TRBV19 and TRBJ1-1, with TRBD1 identical over 7 bases. V shed 4 bases, J shed 0 bases, and the junction held 11 bases outside the gene matches. CDR3 size: 17 residues. The germline CDR1 and CDR2 sequences are LNHDA and SQIVND (reference sequence). The CDR3 protein is CASSTEKEQGMNTEAFF. The CDR3 DNA is TGTGCCAGTAGTACCGAAAAAGAACAGGGGATGAACACTGAAGCTTTCTTT.

The chain joins TRBV13 to TRBJ2-2; the D gene is possibly TRBD2 (6 bases). Germline V gene sequence: CDR1 PRHDT, CDR2 FYEKMQ (reference sequence). The CDR3 is 16 residues long. Trimming took 7 bases from V and 1 from J, leaving 16 bases between them. CDR3 protein: CASKEGLARNTGELFF. In nucleotides, the CDR3 is TGTGCCAGCAAAGAAGGGCTAGCGAGGAACACCGGGGAGCTGTTTTTT.

This chain uses TRBV5-1 with TRBJ2-1; unclear D gene. The ends were cut back, 2 bases at V and 7 bases at J, with 13 bases in the middle. This CDR3 has 14 residues. The germline CDR1 and CDR2 sequences are SGHRS and YFSETQ. This CDR3 is CASSFSDSSNEQFF. CDR3 DNA: TGCGCCAGCAGCTTTTCCGACTCCTCGAATGAGCAGTTCTTC.

The V and J genes are TRBV19 and TRBJ2-1; 9 positions agree with TRBD2. V lost 3 bases, J lost 2 bases, and 11 bases stayed unmatched. The CDR3 has 18 residues. Germline V gene sequence: CDR1 LNHDA, CDR2 SQIVND (reference sequence). The CDR3 region has the DNA TGTGCCAGTAGTATGGCGGGAGGGTCCTCTGGCCCCTACAATGAGCAGTTCTTC. Encoded protein: CASSMAGGSSGPYNEQFF.

The CDR3 sequence: CASSPAAYNEQFF. In DNA form, the CDR3 reads TGTGCCAGCAGCCCCGCCGCTTACAATGAGCAGTTCTTC. The J gene is TRBJ2-1, the V gene TRBV11-1; D is unclear. Germline V gene sequence: CDR1 SGHAT, CDR2 FQDESV (reference sequence). V lost 5 bases, J lost 4 bases, and 9 bases lay in between. CDR3 length: 13 residues.